This T cell receptor (beta chain) was identified in a study of blood T cell repertoires in COVID-19. The wider study: T cells, B-cell-depleted T cells, or PBMCs provided the cDNA or gDNA that served as material.

Per the authors' pipeline: Estimation of nucleated cell counts was performed using reference gene primer amplification. TCRdb's table, derived via immunoSEQ multiplex PCR, lists solely in-frame clones and lacks some. D and trimming come from the DNA, and the V and J calls and clone size come from that table. The sample consists of around 400,000 clones, roughly 92% of them appearing once. This clone showed up just once. CDR3 length: 16 amino acids. Germline V CDR1 and CDR2: SGHRS, YFSETQ. V dropped 0 bases and J dropped 1; count of bases not matched to a gene: 6. V gene TRBV5-1 combines with J gene TRBJ2-5; 7 bases match TRBD1. The source is a woman in her thirties or forties who had been exposed to COVID-19. The sample comprised PBMCs or T cells enriched from blood (not recorded which). CDR3: CASSLADRQGQETQYF. CDR3 nucleotide sequence: TGCGCCAGCAGCTTGGCGGATCGACAGGGCCAAGAGACCCAGTACTTC.